In its sample, the clone carrying this TCR beta chain was seen once. The entry originates in a study of blood T cell repertoires in COVID-19. Study-level background: Samples representing acute and convalescent COVID-19 were sourced from the United States, Italy and Spain.

This table comes from immunoSEQ multiplex PCR, and its TCRdb copy is limited to in-frame clones, with some not included. Of 65,000 or so clones in the sample, more than 55% are singletons; the top ten hold around 54%. Living in 24 US areas, the participants were between roughly 18 and 89 years of age. A PCR-confirmed or clinician-diagnosed COVID-19 case had contacted exposed participants within 2 weeks of entry. Input material: PBMCs or T cells enriched from blood (not recorded which). The clonotype was recovered from a woman aged 60-75 years who had been exposed to COVID-19.

The CDR3 DNA reads as TGTGCCAGCGGGTTTAGCAGATCTGAGCAGTTCTTC. Translating gives CASGFSRSEQFF. The V call is TRBV9, the J call TRBJ2-1, with unresolved D. Germline lookup yields CDR1 SGDLS and CDR2 YYNGEE. Trimming pared 7 bases from V and 9 bases from J, leaving 14 bases between. CDR3 size: 12 residues.